These T cell receptor beta chains were read from a single sample in a study of cytomegalovirus exposure and HLA in healthy donors. Using immunoSEQ multiplex PCR, the repertoire was profiled, and TCRdb retains in-frame clones only, with some absent. The table has about 70,000 clones, over 50% seen once; the top ten hold roughly 3.1%. The sample comprised PBMCs. These TCRs come from a man aged 25 to 40 in good health and CMV-seronegative. Both conserved end residues are part of each CDR3. The D gene is left open where the match is weak. Some rows have no size entry. The others give once, few or many, or a class for an expanded clone.

>TRBJ1-5|TRBD1|NA|14|TRBV18
TGTGCCAGCTCACCATCAGGGGGCGGTCAGCCCCAGCATTTT
CASSPSGGGQPQHF
>TRBJ2-2|NA|NA|13|TRBV5-6
TGTGCCACGTCACACCAGAACACCGGGGAGCTGTTTTTT
CATSHQNTGELFF
>TRBJ2-3|NA|few|15|TRBV4-1
TGCGCCAGCAGCCAAGATTGGCCCCGCACAGATACGCAGTATTTT
CASSQDWPRTDTQYF
>TRBJ1-1|NA|NA|14|TRBV5-1
TGCGCCAGCAGCTTGGTAGGGGGGAACACTGAAGCTTTCTTT
CASSLVGGNTEAFF
>TRBJ2-7|NA|NA|14|TRBV4-1
TGCGCCAGCAGCCAAGAGTACAGCAGCTACGAGCAGTACTTC
CASSQEYSSYEQYF
>TRBJ1-1|NA|few|13|TRBV19
TGTGCCAGTGGAAGGACAAAGGACACTGAAGCTTTCTTT
CASGRTKDTEAFF
>TRBJ2-1|TRBD2|few|14|TRBV6-5
TGTGCCAGCAGTTTGTTAGCGGGGCGGCATGAGCAGTTCTTC
CASSLLAGRHEQFF
>TRBJ1-2|TRBD1|NA|14|TRBV6-5
TGTGCCAGCAGTTACCGGACAGGTTCCTATGGCTACACCTTC
CASSYRTGSYGYTF
>TRBJ2-5|NA|NA|14|TRBV5-1
TGCGCCAGCAGCTTGTATGTCACAGGGGAGACCCAGTACTTC
CASSLYVTGETQYF
>TRBJ2-3|NA|NA|14|TRBV25-1
TGTGCCAGCAGTGAAGAGAGCGGAGCAGATACGCAGTATTTT
CASSEESGADTQYF
>TRBJ2-3|NA|once|13|TRBV6-5
TGTGCCAGCAGTCCGACTAGAACAGATACGCAGTATTTT
CASSPTRTDTQYF
>TRBJ1-6|TRBD1|NA|14|TRBV6-5
TGTGCCAGCAGCCAACAGGGGGGGATTTCACCCCTCCACTTT
CASSQQGGISPLHF
>TRBJ2-4|NA|NA|14|TRBV30
TGTGCCTGGAGTGAAGGGGTAGCCAAAAACATTCAGTACTTC
CAWSEGVAKNIQYF
>TRBJ2-7|NA|NA|12|TRBV7-8
TGTGCCAGCAGCTCCCGGAGGTACGAGCAGTACTTC
CASSSRRYEQYF
>TRBJ2-1|TRBD2|NA|12|TRBV29-1
TGCAGCGTTGGGGGGGGAAGTGGGGAGCAGTTCTTC
CSVGGGSGEQFF
>TRBJ1-1|NA|NA|15|TRBV6-5
TGTGCCAGCAGTTACTCGGGCGGGGGGGACACTGAAGCTTTCTTT
CASSYSGGGDTEAFF